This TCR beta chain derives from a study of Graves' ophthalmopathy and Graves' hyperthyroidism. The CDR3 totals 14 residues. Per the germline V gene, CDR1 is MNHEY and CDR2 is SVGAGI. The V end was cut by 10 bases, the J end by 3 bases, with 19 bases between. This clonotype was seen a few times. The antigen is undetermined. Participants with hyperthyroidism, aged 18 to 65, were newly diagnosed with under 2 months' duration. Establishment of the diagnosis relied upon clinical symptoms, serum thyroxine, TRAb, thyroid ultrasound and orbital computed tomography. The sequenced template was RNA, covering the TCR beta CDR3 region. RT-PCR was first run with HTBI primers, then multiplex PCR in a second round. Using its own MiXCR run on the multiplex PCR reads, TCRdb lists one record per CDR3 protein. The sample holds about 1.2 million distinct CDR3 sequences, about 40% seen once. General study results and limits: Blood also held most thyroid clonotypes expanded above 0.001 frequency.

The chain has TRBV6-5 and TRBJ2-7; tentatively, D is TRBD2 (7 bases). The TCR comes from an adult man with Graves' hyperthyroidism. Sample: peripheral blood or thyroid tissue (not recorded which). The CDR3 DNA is TGTGCCACCGAGGGGGGGGCGTTGAACTACGAGCAGTACTTC. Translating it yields CATEGGALNYEQYF.